This T cell receptor (beta chain) was observed in a study of blood T cells in healthy people across ages. Together with a sample-barcoded 5' primer, a J-beta primer mix was included in a second PCR lasting about 6 to 11 cycles. TCRdb reprocessed the 5' RACE reads with MiXCR, giving one entry per CDR3 protein. Seen here are some 780,000 distinct CDR3 sequences, more than 50% observed once, and the top ten hold under 30%. This receptor was identified in a man aged 40-49 years in good health. The sequenced sample was blood.

Here the CDR3 reads CASSAEQGSDTQYF. As DNA, the CDR3 is TGTGCCAGCAGCGCAGAGCAGGGTTCAGATACGCAGTATTTT. The gene calls are TRBV9 and TRBJ2-3, with a possible D match to TRBD1 (5 bases). The CDR3 spans 14 residues. V was shortened by 3 bases and J by 4 bases, with 12 bases between the two germline ends. Germline-derived CDR1 and CDR2 are SGDLS and YYNGEE.